This TCR beta chain was retrieved from a study of T cell responses to AZD1222 COVID-19 vaccine. Worth noting for this clone: As yet, its antigen is unknown.

Repertoires were generated with immunoSEQ multiplex PCR, while TCRdb's copy carries only in-frame clones and drops some. The sample lists under 200,000 clones; roughly 92% were seen once. Notes on the study in general: Increased Spike-specific TCR breadth and depth were observed after two AZD1222 doses. Of spike-specific TCRs, nearly half reportedly target regions left unmutated in variants. It should be noted that donors were predominantly white British and more often female, and clonal diversity was possibly underestimated.

The CDR3 consists of 17 residues. The V gene lost 6 bases and the J gene lost 1 base, with 19 bases spanning the gap. Germline V gives CDR1 WNHNN, CDR2 SYGVQD (reference sequence). The rearrangement joins TRBV10-1 to TRBJ2-1; tentative D call: TRBD2 (8 bases). This clonotype was sampled from an adult in good health. This specimen consisted of peripheral blood, obtained on day 0 of AZD1222 vaccination. In nucleotides, the CDR3 is TGCGCCAGCAGCCTGGGACTAGGGGGCCCATCCTACAATGAGCAGTTCTTC. This translates into CASSLGLGGPSYNEQFF.